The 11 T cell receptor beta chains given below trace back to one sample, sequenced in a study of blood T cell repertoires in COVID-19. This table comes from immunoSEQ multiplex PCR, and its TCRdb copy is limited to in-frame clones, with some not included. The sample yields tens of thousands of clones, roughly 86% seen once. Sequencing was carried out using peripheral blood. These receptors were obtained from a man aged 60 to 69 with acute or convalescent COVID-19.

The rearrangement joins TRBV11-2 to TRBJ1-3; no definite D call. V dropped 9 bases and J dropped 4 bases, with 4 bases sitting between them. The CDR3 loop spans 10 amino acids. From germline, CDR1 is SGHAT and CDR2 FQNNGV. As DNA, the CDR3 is TGTGCCAGTAAAGGAAACACCATATATTTT. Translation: CASKGNTIYF.

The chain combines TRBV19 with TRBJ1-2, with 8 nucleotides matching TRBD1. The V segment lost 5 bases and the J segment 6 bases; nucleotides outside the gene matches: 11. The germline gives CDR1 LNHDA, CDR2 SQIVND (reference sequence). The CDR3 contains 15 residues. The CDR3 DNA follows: TGTGCCAGTAGTTTACCGGGACAGGCCCGTGATGGCTACACCTTC. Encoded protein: CASSLPGQARDGYTF.

The CDR3 nucleotides read TGTGCCAGCAGCGGAGACAGCGGAGGGGAAAAACTGTTTTTT. Protein sequence: CASSGDSGGEKLFF. The chain uses TRBV7-2 and TRBJ1-4, with a weak D call TRBD1 (5 bases). Per germline, CDR1 SGHTA and CDR2 FQGNSA. V was shortened by 5 bases and J by 8 bases, with 15 bases between the two germline ends. CDR3 size: 14 residues.

The CDR3 is CASSRTGELFF. The CDR3, as DNA: TGTGCCAGCAGCCGTACCGGGGAGCTGTTTTTT. V and J are TRBV7-2 and TRBJ2-2; D is unresolved. CDR3 size: 11 residues. The V end was cut by 5 bases, the J end by 5 bases, with 3 bases between. Germline lookup yields CDR1 SGHTA and CDR2 FQGNSA.

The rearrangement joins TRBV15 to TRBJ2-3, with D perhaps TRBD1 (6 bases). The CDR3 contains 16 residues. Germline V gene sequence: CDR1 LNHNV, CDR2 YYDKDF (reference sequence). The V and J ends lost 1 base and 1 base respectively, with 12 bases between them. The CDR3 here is CATSRVRSGGTDTQYF. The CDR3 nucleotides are TGTGCCACCAGCAGAGTAAGGTCAGGGGGCACAGATACGCAGTATTTT.

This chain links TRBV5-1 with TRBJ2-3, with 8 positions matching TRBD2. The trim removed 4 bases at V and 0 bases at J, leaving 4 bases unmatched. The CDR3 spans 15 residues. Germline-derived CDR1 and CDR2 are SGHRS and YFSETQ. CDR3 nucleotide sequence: TGCGCCAGCAGCCGTTCTAGCGGGAGCACAGATACGCAGTATTTT. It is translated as CASSRSSGSTDTQYF. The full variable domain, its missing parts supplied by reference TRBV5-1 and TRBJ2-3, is KAGVTQTPRYLIKTRGQQVTLSCSPISGHRSVSWYQQTPGQGLQFLFEYFSETQRNKGNFPGRFSGRQFSNSRSEMNVSTLELGDSALYLCASSRSSGSTDTQYFGPGTRLTVL.

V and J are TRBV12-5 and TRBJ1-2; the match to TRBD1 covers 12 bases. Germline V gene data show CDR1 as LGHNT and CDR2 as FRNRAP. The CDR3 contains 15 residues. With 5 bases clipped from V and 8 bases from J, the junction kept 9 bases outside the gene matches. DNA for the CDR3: TGTGCTAGTGGTCCCACCGGGACAGGGGGCGCAGGCTACACCTTC. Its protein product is CASGPTGTGGAGYTF.

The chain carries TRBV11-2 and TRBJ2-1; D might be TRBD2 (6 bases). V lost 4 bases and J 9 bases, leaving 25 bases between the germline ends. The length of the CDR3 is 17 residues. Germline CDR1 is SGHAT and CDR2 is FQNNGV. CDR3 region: CASSSPRIASASGEQFF. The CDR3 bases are TGTGCCAGCAGCTCACCCCGGATTGCTAGCGCCTCTGGTGAGCAGTTCTTC.

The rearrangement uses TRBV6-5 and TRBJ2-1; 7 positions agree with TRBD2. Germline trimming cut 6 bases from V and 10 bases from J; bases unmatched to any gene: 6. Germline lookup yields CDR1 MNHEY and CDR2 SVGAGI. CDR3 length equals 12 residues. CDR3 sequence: CASSEEGLEQFF. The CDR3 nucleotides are TGTGCCAGCAGCGAGGAGGGACTAGAGCAGTTCTTC.

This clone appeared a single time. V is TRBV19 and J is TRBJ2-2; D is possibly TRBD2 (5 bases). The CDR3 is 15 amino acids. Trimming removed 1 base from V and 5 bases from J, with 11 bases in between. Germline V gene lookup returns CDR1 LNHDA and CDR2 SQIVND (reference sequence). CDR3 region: CASSIVGRDTGELFF. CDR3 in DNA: TGTGCCAGTAGTATAGTGGGGAGAGATACCGGGGAGCTGTTTTTT. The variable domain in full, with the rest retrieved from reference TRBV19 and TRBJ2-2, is DGGITQSPKYLFRKEGQNVTLSCEQNLNHDAMYWYRQDPGQGLRLIYYSQIVNDFQKGDIAEGYSVSREKKESFPLTVTSAQKNPTAFYLCASSIVGRDTGELFFGEGSRLTVL.

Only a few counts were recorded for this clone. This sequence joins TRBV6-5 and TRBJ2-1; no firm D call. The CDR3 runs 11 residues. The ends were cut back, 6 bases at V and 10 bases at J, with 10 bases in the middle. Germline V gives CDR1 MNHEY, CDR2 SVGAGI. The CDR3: CASRRGGEQFF. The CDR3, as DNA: TGTGCCAGCAGACGAGGCGGAGAGCAGTTCTTC.